This TCR beta chain was profiled in a study of control samples from healthy donors and cancer patients (dated by TCRdb to about 2020). The CDR3 runs 16 amino acids, cysteine and phenylalanine included. Just the 48-base CDR3 DNA is kept, in frame starting at base 1. V ends up 6 bases short and J 4 bases short, with an unmatched junction base count of 10. Based on the germline V gene (reference sequence), the CDR1 and CDR2 sequences are PRHDT and FYEKMQ. Library preparation was by the immunoSEQ multiplex PCR assay. The clones in this table, taken by TCRdb from immuneACCESS, are in-frame only. Not every clone is retained; where verified, under half of the shortfall comes from an unresolved V gene, and the cause of the rest is unknown. This sample comprises about 160,000 clones, 90% to 95% of them detected only once. Clones ranked in the top ten supply more than 8% of the sample. Turning to this clone: The antigen it recognizes is unknown. No quality values exist for individual bases; no much larger clone is one base distant.

The sample comprised blood. This chain joins TRBV13 to TRBJ2-5; 11 bases in the junction line up with TRBD2. The sequence was collected from a woman in her 40s in good health. The bases are TGTGCCAGCAGATTTTTTAGCGGGAGGGCCACAGAGACCCAGTACTTC. It translates as CASRFFSGRATETQYF.